This T cell receptor beta chain came from a study of Graves' ophthalmopathy and Graves' hyperthyroidism. Study background: Samples of peripheral blood were obtained at initial diagnosis, prior to treatment of any kind.

V trimming: 3 bases; J trimming: 7 bases; junction bases outside the gene matches: 8. Germline values: CDR1 PRHDT, CDR2 FYEKMQ (reference sequence). There are 14 residues in the CDR3. This clonotype was seen at least ten times. Certain patients, namely those with other autoimmune diseases, uncontrolled infections, pregnancy or lactation, were excluded. Amplification of TCR beta CDR3 regions used RNA transcripts. RT-PCR was first run with HTBI primers, then multiplex PCR in a second round. TCRdb re-derived calls from the multiplex PCR reads in MiXCR, one entry per CDR3 protein. This sample has approximately 380,000 distinct CDR3 sequences, with around a fifth found just once.

What was sequenced was peripheral blood. The receptor comes from a woman under 30 with stable Graves' hyperthyroidism. V gene TRBV13 combines with J gene TRBJ2-7, with 8 bases aligning to TRBD2. CDR3 amino acids: CASSFQSGRGEQYF. The DNA of the CDR3 is TGTGCCAGCAGCTTTCAGAGCGGGAGAGGAGAGCAGTACTTC. Filled out from reference TRBV13 and TRBJ2-7, the complete variable domain reads AAGVIQSPRHLIKEKRETATLKCYPIPRHDTVYWYQQGPGQDPQFLISFYEKMQSDKGSIPDRFSAQQFSDYHSELNMSSLELGDSALYFCASSFQSGRGEQYFGPGTRLTVT.